The source of this TCR beta chain is a study of T cell changes during pregnancy in multiple sclerosis. Germline V CDR1 and CDR2: SEHNR, FQNEAQ (reference sequence). V lost 5 bases to trimming and J lost 0 bases, with 11 bases between them. The CDR3 totals 15 residues. Some clones are missing from TCRdb's copy, which holds only in-frame ones; the method was immunoSEQ multiplex PCR. The repertoire consists of more than 90,000 clones, with about 93% occurring once and the leading ten covering more than 1.5%. The material sequenced was peripheral blood, taken in the third trimester of pregnancy. The chain uses TRBV7-9 and TRBJ2-1; tentative D call: TRBD2 (6 bases). The source of this sequence is a female donor with multiple sclerosis, enrolled in a pregnancy study. The CDR3 region is CASSASVISYNEQFF. CDR3 nucleotide sequence: TGTGCCAGCAGCGCTAGCGTCATCTCCTACAATGAGCAGTTCTTC. The whole variable domain, filled in from reference TRBV7-9 and TRBJ2-1, reads DTGVSQNPRHKITKRGQNVTFRCDPISEHNRLYWYRQTLGQGPEFLTYFQNEAQLEKSRLLSDRFSAERPKGSFSTLEIQRTEQGDSAMYLCASSASVISYNEQFFGPGTRLTVL.